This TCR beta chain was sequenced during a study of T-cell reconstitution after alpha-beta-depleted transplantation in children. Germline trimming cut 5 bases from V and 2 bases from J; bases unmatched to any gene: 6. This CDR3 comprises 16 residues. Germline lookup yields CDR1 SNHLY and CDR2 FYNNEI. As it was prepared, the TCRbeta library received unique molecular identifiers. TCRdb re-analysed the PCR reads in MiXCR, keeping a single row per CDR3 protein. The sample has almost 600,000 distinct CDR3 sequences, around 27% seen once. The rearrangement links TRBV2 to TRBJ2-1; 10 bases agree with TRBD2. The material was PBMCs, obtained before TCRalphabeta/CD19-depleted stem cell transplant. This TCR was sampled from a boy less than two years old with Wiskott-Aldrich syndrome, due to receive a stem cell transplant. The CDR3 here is CASSSPGLATYNEQFF. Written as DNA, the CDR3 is TGTGCCAGCAGTTCTCCGGGACTAGCGACCTACAATGAGCAGTTCTTC.